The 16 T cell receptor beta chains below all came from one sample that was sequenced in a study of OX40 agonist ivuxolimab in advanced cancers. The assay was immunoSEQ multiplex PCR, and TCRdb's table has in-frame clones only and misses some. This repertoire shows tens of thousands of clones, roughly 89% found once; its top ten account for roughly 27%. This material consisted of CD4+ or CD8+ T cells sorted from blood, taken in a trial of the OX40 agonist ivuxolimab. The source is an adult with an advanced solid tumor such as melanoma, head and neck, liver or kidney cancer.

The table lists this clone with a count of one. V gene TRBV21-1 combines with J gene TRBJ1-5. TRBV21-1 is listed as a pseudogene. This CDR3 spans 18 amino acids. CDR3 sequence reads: CASSKVPRAGYSNQPQHF. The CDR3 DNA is TGTGCCAGCAGCAAAGTTCCCAGGGCGGGGTATAGCAATCAGCCCCAGCATTTT.

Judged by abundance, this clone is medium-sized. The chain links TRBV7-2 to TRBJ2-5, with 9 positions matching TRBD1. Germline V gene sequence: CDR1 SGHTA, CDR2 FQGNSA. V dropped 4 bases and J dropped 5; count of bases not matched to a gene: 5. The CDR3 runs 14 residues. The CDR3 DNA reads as TGTGCCAGCAGCTCAACAGGGGGCGACGAGACCCAGTACTTC. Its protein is CASSSTGGDETQYF. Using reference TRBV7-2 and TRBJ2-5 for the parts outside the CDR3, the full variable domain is GAGVSQSPSNKVTEKGKDVELRCDPISGHTALYWYRQSLGQGLEFLIYFQGNSAPDKSGLPSDRFSAERTGGSVSTLTIQRTQQEDSAVYLCASSSTGGDETQYFGPGTRLLVL.

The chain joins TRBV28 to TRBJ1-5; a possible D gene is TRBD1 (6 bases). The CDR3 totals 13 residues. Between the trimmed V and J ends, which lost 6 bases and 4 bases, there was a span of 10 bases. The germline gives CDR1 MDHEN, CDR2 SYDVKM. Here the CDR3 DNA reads TGTGCCAGCAGCGGGACACCGAATCAGCCCCAGCATTTT. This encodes CASSGTPNQPQHF.

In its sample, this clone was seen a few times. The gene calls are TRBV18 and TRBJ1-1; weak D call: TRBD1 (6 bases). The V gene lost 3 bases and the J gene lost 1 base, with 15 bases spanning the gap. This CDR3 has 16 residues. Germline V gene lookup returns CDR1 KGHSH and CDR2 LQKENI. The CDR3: CASSPQGTHRNTEAFF. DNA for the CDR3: TGTGCCAGCTCACCCCAAGGGACACATAGGAACACTGAAGCTTTCTTT. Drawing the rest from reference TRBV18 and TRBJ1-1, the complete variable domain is NAGVMQNPRHLVRRRGQEARLRCSPMKGHSHVYWYRQLPEEGLKFMVYLQKENIIDESGMPKERFSAEFPKEGPSILRIQQVVRGDSAAYFCASSPQGTHRNTEAFFGQGTRLTVV.

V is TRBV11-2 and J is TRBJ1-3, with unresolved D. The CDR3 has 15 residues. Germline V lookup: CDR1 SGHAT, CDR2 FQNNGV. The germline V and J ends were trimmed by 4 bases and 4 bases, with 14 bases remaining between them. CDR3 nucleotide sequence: TGTGCCAGCAGCTCCTCCCCAGGCGGGGGAAACACCATATATTTT. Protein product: CASSSSPGGGNTIYF. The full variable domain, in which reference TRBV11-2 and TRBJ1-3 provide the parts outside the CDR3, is EAGVAQSPRYKIIEKRQSVAFWCNPISGHATLYWYQQILGQGPKLLIQFQNNGVVDDSQLPKDRFSAERLKGVDSTLKIQPAKLEDSAVYLCASSSSPGGGNTIYFGEGSWLTVV.

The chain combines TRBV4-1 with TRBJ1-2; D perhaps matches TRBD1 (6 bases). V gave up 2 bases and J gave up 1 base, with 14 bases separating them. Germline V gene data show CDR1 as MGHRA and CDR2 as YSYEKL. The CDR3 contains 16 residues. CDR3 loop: CASSQTTGLFNYGYTF. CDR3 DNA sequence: TGCGCCAGCAGCCAAACCACAGGGCTATTTAACTATGGCTACACCTTC.

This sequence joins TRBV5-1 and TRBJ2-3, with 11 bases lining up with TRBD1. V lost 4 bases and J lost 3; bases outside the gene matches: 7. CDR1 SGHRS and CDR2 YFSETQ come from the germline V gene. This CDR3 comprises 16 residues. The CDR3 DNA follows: TGCGCCAGCAGCGTGAATGGACAGGGGGCGACAGATACGCAGTATTTT. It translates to CASSVNGQGATDTQYF.

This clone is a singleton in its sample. The CDR3 here is CASATSGGANEQFF. The CDR3 DNA is TGTGCCAGCGCGACTAGCGGGGGGGCGAATGAGCAGTTCTTC. V usage is TRBV25-1 and J usage is TRBJ2-1; 14 positions match TRBD2. This CDR3 is built from 14 residues. Germline CDR1 reads MGHDK; CDR2 reads SYGVNS. V dropped 8 bases and J dropped 7; count of bases not matched to a gene: 4.

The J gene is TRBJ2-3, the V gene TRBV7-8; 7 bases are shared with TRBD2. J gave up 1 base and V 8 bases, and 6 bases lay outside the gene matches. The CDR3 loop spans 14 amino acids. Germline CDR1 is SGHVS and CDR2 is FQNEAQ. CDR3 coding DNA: TGTGCCAGCGGAGGACTAGTTGGCACAGATACGCAGTATTTT. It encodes CASGGLVGTDTQYF.

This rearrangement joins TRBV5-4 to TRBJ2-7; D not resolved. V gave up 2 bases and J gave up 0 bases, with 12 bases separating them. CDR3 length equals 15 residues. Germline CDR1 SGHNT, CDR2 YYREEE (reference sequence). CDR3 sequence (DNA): TGTGCCAGCAGCTTAGCCGACGGTTACTCCTACGAGCAGTACTTC. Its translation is CASSLADGYSYEQYF.

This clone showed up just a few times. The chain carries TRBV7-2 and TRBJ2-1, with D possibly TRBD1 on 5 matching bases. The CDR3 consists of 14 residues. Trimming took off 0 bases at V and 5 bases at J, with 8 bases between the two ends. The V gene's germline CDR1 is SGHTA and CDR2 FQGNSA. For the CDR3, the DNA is TGTGCCAGCAGCTTAGCTCACAGGAACAATGAGCAGTTCTTC. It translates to CASSLAHRNNEQFF.

CDR3 sequence reads: CASSPAGLAGAYSYNEQFF. The CDR3 coding sequence is TGTGCCAGCAGTCCCGCGGGACTAGCGGGGGCCTACTCCTACAATGAGCAGTTCTTC. The rearrangement links TRBV5-4 to TRBJ2-1, with TRBD2 matching 14 bases. The trim removed 5 bases at V and 0 bases at J, leaving 10 bases unmatched. CDR1 and CDR2 from the germline V gene are SGHNT and YYREEE (reference sequence). This CDR3 contains 19 residues.

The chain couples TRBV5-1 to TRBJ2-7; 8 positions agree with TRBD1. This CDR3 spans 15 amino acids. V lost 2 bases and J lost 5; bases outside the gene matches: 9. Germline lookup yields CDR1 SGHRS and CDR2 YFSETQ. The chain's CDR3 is CASSLSGAGGHEQYF. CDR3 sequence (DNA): TGCGCCAGCAGCTTATCCGGGGCAGGGGGCCACGAGCAGTACTTC.

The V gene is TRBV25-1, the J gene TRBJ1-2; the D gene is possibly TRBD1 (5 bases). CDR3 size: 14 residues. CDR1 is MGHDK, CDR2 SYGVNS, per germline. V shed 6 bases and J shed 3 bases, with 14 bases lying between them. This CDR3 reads CASRGGKGDYGYTF. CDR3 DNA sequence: TGTGCCAGCAGGGGGGGAAAAGGGGACTATGGCTACACCTTC.

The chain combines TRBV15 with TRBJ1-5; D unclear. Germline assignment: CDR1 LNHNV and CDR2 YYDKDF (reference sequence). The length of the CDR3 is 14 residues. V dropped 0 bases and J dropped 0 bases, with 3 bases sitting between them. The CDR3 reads CATSRDYSNQPQHF. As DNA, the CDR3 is TGTGCCACCAGCAGAGATTATAGCAATCAGCCCCAGCATTTT.

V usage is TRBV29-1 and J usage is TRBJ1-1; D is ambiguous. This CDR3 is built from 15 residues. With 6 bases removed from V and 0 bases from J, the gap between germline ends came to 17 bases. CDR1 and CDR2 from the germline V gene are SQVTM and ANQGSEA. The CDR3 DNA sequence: TGCAGCGTCGAAACCAAAGGAAGGTTGAACACTGAAGCTTTCTTT. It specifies CSVETKGRLNTEAFF.